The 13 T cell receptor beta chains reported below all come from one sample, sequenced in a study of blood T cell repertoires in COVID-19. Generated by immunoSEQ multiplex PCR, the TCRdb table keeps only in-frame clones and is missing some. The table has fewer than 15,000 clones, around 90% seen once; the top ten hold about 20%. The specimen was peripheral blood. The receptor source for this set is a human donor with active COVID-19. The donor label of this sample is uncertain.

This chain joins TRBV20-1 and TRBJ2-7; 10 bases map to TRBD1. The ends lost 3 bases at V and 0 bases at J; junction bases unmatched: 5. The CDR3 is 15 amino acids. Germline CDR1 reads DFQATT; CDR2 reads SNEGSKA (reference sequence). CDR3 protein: CSASSDRGPSYEQYF. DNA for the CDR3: TGCAGTGCTAGTTCCGACAGGGGGCCCTCCTACGAGCAGTACTTC.

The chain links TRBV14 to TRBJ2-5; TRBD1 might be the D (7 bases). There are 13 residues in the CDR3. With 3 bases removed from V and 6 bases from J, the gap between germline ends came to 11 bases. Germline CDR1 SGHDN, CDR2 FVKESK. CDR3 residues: CASSQEGAKTQYF. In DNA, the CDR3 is TGTGCCAGCAGCCAGGAGGGGGCAAAGACCCAGTACTTC.

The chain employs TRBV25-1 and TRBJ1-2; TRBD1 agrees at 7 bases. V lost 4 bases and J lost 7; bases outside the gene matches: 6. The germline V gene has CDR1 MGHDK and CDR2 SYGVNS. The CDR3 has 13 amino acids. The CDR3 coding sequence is TGTGCCAGCAGTGTGTCAGGGGGAACTGGCTACACCTTC. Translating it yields CASSVSGGTGYTF.

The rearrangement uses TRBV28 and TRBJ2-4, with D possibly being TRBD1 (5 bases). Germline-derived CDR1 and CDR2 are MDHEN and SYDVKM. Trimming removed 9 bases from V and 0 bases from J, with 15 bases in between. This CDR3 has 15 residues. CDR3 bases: TGTGCCAGTTCCAGGGCCTCACTAGCCAAAAACATTCAGTACTTC. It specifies CASSRASLAKNIQYF.

In DNA, the CDR3 is TGCGCCAGCAGCCCATGGACAGGCCAAGGGTATGGCTACACCTTC. Protein product: CASSPWTGQGYGYTF. V is TRBV4-1 and J is TRBJ1-2, with TRBD1 identical over 7 bases. Trimming took 4 bases from V and 5 from J; bases not matched to a gene: 10. This CDR3 is built from 15 residues. CDR1 and CDR2 (germline): MGHRA, YSYEKL.

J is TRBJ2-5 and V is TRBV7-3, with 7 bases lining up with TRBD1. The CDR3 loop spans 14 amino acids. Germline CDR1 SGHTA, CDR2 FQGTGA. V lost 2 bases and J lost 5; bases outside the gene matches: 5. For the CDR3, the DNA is TGTGCCAGCAGCTTAGATCCACAGGGGGAGACCCAGTACTTC. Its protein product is CASSLDPQGETQYF.

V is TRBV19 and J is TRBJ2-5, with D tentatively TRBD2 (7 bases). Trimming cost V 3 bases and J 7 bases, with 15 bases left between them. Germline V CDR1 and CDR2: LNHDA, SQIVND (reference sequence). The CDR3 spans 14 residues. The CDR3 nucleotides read TGTGCCAGTAGTATCGGGGGGCCCAGCGGGACCCAGTACTTC. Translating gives CASSIGGPSGTQYF. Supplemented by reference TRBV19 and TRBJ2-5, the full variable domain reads DGGITQSPKYLFRKEGQNVTLSCEQNLNHDAMYWYRQDPGQGLRLIYYSQIVNDFQKGDIAEGYSVSREKKESFPLTVTSAQKNPTAFYLCASSIGGPSGTQYFGPGTRLLVL.

CDR3 loop: CASSFGGGAVTEAFF. In DNA, the CDR3 is TGTGCCAGCAGTTTTGGAGGGGGCGCGGTGACTGAAGCTTTCTTT. The chain is built from TRBV6-2 or TRBV6-3 and TRBJ1-1; 7 bases fit TRBD1. CDR3 size: 15 residues. V dropped 4 bases and J dropped 5; count of bases not matched to a gene: 10. Per germline, CDR1 MNHEY and CDR2 SVGEGT.

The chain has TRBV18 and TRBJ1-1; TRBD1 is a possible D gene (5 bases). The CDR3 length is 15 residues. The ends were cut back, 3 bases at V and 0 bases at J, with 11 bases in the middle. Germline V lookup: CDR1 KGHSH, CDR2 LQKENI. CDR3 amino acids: CASSPASRVNTEAFF. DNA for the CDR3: TGTGCCAGCTCACCGGCGAGCAGGGTGAACACTGAAGCTTTCTTT.

The CDR3 bases are TGTGCCAGCAGGCGAACTAGCGGGGGGTACAATGAGCAGTTCTTC. The encoded protein is CASRRTSGGYNEQFF. The chain recombines TRBV7-8 with TRBJ2-1; 12 nucleotides align to TRBD2. The CDR3 loop spans 15 amino acids. V shed 6 bases and J 4 bases; nucleotides not matched to a gene: 4. Germline CDR1 and CDR2: SGHVS and FQNEAQ.

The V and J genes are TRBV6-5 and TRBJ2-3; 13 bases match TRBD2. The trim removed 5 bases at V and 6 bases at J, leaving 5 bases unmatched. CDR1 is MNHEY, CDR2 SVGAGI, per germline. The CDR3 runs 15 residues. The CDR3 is CASSPTTSGGDTQYF. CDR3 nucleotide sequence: TGTGCCAGCAGTCCCACGACTAGCGGGGGGGATACGCAGTATTTT.

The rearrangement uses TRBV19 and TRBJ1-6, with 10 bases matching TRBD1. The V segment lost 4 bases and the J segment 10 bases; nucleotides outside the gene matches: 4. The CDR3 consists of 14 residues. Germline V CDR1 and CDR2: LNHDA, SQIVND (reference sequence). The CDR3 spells CASSTRDRGSPLHF. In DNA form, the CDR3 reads TGTGCCAGTAGTACCAGGGACAGGGGCTCACCCCTCCACTTT. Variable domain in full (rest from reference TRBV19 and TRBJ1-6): DGGITQSPKYLFRKEGQNVTLSCEQNLNHDAMYWYRQDPGQGLRLIYYSQIVNDFQKGDIAEGYSVSREKKESFPLTVTSAQKNPTAFYLCASSTRDRGSPLHFGNGTRLTVT.

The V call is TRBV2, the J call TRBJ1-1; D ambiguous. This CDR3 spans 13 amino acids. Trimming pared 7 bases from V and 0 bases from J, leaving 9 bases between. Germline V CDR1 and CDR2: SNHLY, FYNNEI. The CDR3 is CASMAEMNTEAFF. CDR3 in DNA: TGTGCCAGCATGGCGGAGATGAACACTGAAGCTTTCTTT.